The 7 T cell receptor beta chains in this list originate from one sample, sequenced in a study of PD-L1 blockade in urothelial cancer. Sequencing was performed with immunoSEQ multiplex PCR; in TCRdb, only in-frame clones are kept and a portion is missing. Of about 82,000 clones detected, roughly 90% appear once; the ten largest clones hold 5% to 6%. Source: PBMCs, taken around atezolizumab (anti-PD-L1) treatment. These TCRs come from a woman in her 70s with urothelial cancer.

The V call is TRBV27, the J call TRBJ1-3; the D is unclear. The CDR3 sequence is 14 residues long. CDR1 is MNHEY, CDR2 SMNVEV, per germline (reference sequence). V lost 0 bases to trimming and J lost 3 bases, with 6 bases between them. CDR3 sequence: CASSLSSGGNTIYF. In nucleotides, the CDR3 is TGTGCCAGCAGTTTATCTAGCGGTGGAAACACCATATATTTT.

The rearrangement uses TRBV5-6 and TRBJ1-5, with D possibly matching TRBD1 (6 bases). Trimming cost V 0 bases and J 1 base, with 8 bases left between them. Per the germline V gene, CDR1 is SGHDT and CDR2 is YYEEEE. This CDR3 spans 15 amino acids. CDR3 sequence reads: CASSLGTESNQPQHF. The CDR3 bases are TGTGCCAGCAGCTTGGGGACAGAGAGCAATCAGCCCCAGCATTTT.

The chain recombines TRBV5-1 with TRBJ2-7; 8 bases map to TRBD1. V lost 0 bases and J lost 5; bases outside the gene matches: 7. This CDR3 is built from 15 residues. The germline gives CDR1 SGHRS, CDR2 YFSETQ. The CDR3 loop reads CASSLETGASHEQYF. The CDR3 DNA follows: TGCGCCAGCAGCTTGGAGACAGGGGCGTCCCACGAGCAGTACTTC.

This clone has just a few counts. V is TRBV5-1 and J is TRBJ2-1; 10 nucleotides align to TRBD1. This CDR3 contains 16 residues. Germline values: CDR1 SGHRS, CDR2 YFSETQ. The junction had 8 bases not matched to a gene; V was cut back by 1 base and J by 7 bases. CDR3 nucleotide sequence: TGCGCCAGCAGCTTGTTTGGGACAGGGGCTGGGAATGAGCAGTTCTTC. Residues: CASSLFGTGAGNEQFF. The entire variable domain, with the rest obtained from reference TRBV5-1 and TRBJ2-1, is as follows: KAGVTQTPRYLIKTRGQQVTLSCSPISGHRSVSWYQQTPGQGLQFLFEYFSETQRNKGNFPGRFSGRQFSNSRSEMNVSTLELGDSALYLCASSLFGTGAGNEQFFGPGTRLTVL.

The V and J genes are TRBV5-4 and TRBJ1-2; 8 bases match TRBD1. After removal of 5 bases from V and 4 bases from J, the junction contained 7 bases not matched to a gene. CDR3 size: 14 residues. Germline CDR1 is SGHNT and CDR2 is YYREEE (reference sequence). This CDR3 is CASRPTGGGYGYTF. The CDR3 bases are TGTGCCAGCAGGCCTACAGGGGGAGGCTATGGCTACACCTTC.

The J gene is TRBJ2-1, the V gene TRBV18; tentatively, D is TRBD1 (6 bases). Germline V CDR1 and CDR2: KGHSH, LQKENI. The V gene lost 3 bases and the J gene lost 4 bases, with 13 bases spanning the gap. CDR3 length: 15 residues. The CDR3 DNA follows: TGTGCCAGCTCACCTCCGGGACACCCGTACAATGAGCAGTTCTTC. This gives the protein CASSPPGHPYNEQFF.

The chain combines TRBV5-1 with TRBJ1-1, with D possibly being TRBD1 (6 bases). V shed 4 bases and J shed 0 bases, with 10 bases lying between them. Looked up from germline, CDR1 is SGHRS and CDR2 is YFSETQ. CDR3 size: 14 residues. CDR3 nucleotides: TGCGCCAGCAGCCCGGACAGTATGAACACTGAAGCTTTCTTT. This translates into CASSPDSMNTEAFF.